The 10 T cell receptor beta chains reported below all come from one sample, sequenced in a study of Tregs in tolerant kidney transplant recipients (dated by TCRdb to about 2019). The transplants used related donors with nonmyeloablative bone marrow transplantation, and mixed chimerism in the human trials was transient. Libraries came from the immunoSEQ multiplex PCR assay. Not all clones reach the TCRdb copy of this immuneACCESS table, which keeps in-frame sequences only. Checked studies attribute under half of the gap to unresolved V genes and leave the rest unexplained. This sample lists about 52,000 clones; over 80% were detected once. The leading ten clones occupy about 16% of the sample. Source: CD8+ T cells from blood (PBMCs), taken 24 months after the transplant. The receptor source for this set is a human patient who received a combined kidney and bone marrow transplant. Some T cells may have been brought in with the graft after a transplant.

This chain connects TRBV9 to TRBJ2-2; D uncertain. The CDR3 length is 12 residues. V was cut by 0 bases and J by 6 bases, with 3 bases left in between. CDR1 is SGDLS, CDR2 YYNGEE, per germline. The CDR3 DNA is TGTGCCAGCAGCGTAGTCGCCGGGGAGCTGTTTTTT. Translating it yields CASSVVAGELFF.

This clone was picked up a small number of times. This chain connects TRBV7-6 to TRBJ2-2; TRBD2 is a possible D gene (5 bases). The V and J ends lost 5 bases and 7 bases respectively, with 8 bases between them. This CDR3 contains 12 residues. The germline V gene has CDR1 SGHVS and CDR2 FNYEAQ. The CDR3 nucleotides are TGTGCCAGCAGCGACGGAGGCGGGGAGCTGTTTTTT. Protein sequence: CASSDGGGELFF.

The CDR3 region has the DNA TGCGCCAGCAGCCAAGAGTGGAGCGGGGTACAAAACGAGCAGTTCTTC. This translates into CASSQEWSGVQNEQFF. The V and J genes are TRBV4-3 and TRBJ2-1, with 7 nucleotides matching TRBD2. The CDR3 contains 16 residues. Germline V lookup: CDR1 LGHNA, CDR2 YSLEER. Trimming cost V 0 bases and J 10 bases; bases outside gene matches: 12.

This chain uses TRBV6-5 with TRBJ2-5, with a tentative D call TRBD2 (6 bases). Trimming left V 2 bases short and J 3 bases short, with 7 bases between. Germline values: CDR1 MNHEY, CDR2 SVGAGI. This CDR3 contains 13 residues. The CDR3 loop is CASSYPGEETQYF. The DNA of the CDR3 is TGTGCCAGCAGTTACCCGGGGGAAGAGACCCAGTACTTC.

The CDR3 DNA follows: TGTGCCAGCAGCTTAGCCCCCCCCCGGCTAGCGGGGGCCCAAGAGACCCAGTACTTC. It encodes CASSLAPPRLAGAQETQYF. This sequence joins TRBV11-1 and TRBJ2-5, with TRBD2 identical over 10 bases. This CDR3 region has 19 residues. The ends lost 0 bases at V and 1 base at J; junction bases unmatched: 11. The V gene's germline CDR1 is SGHAT and CDR2 FQDESV (reference sequence).

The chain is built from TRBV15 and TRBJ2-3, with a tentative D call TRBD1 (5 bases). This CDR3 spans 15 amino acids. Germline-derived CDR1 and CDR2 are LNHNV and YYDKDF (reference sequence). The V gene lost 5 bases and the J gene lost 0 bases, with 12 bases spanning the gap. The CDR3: CATSFQGYSTDTQYF. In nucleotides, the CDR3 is TGTGCCACCAGCTTTCAGGGCTATAGCACAGATACGCAGTATTTT.

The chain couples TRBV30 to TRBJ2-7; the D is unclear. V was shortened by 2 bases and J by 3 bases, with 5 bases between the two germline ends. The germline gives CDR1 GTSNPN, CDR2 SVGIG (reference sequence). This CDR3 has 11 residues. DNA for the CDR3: TGTGCCTGGAGTAACAGCTACGAGCAGTACTTC. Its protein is CAWSNSYEQYF.

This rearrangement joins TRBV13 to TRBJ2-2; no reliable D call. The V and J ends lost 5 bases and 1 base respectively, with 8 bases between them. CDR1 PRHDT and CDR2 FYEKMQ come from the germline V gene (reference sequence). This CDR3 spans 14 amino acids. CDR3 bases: TGTGCCAGCAGCGTATCACTGAACACCGGGGAGCTGTTTTTT. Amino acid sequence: CASSVSLNTGELFF. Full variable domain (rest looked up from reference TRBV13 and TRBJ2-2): AAGVIQSPRHLIKEKRETATLKCYPIPRHDTVYWYQQGPGQDPQFLISFYEKMQSDKGSIPDRFSAQQFSDYHSELNMSSLELGDSALYFCASSVSLNTGELFFGEGSRLTVL.

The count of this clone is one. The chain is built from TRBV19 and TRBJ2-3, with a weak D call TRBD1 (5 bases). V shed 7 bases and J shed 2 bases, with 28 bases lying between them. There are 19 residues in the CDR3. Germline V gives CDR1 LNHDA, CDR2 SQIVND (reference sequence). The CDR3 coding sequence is TGTGCCAGTATTGAGAGGCAGGCTGGACACGGTCGAAACACAGATACGCAGTATTTT. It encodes CASIERQAGHGRNTDTQYF.

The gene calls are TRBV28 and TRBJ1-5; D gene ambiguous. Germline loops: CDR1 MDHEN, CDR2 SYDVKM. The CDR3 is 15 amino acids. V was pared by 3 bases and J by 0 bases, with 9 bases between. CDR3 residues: CASSLNRYSNQPQHF. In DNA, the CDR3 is TGTGCCAGCAGTTTGAACAGATATAGCAATCAGCCCCAGCATTTT.